The TCR beta chain under discussion was sequenced for a study of T cells expressing NK-cell markers. Background on the study: From sorted CD3+CD56+NKG2C+, CD3+CD56+NKG2C- and CD3+CD56-NKG2C+ T cells came the TCR beta repertoires. There were seven HCMV-seropositive donors and one seronegative donor among the eight sequenced.

From its re-call of the 5' RACE reads, TCRdb lists each CDR3 protein once, without DNA. The sample yields hundreds of distinct CDR3 sequences, of which the top ten take up roughly 90%. The CDR3 is made up of 17 amino acids. The germline V gene has CDR1 MGHRA and CDR2 YSYEKL. This clonotype registers large by frequency. The sequence was collected from a man aged 18-75 years in good health. The V gene is TRBV4-1, the J gene TRBJ2-1; TCRdb's D call, TRBD2, is unchecked because there is no DNA. Sample: blood T cells: a sorted CD56 or NKG2C T cell subset, CD4+ or CD8+ T cells, or bulk PBMC T cells (not recorded which). The CDR3 is CASSQERLAGEYNEQFF.